The sequence of this TCR beta chain was determined in a study of OX40 agonist ivuxolimab in advanced cancers. This CDR3 spans 16 amino acids. Germline V gives CDR1 SGHRS, CDR2 YFSETQ. With V trimmed by 4 bases and J by 5 bases, 12 bases remained unmatched. Produced via immunoSEQ multiplex PCR; TCRdb's table is partial and in-frame only. In the table there are approximately 70,000 clones, 80% to 90% of which are singletons. The sequencing here drew on CD4+ or CD8+ T cells sorted from blood, taken in a trial of the OX40 agonist ivuxolimab. The gene calls are TRBV5-1 and TRBJ2-7; TRBD2 agrees at 10 bases. The receptor's source is an adult with an advanced solid tumor such as melanoma, head and neck, liver or kidney cancer. CDR3 DNA: TGCGCCAGCAGCCCCTACCCTAGCGGGGGAGTGGACGAGCAGTACTTC. This translates into CASSPYPSGGVDEQYF.